This T cell receptor beta chain was sequenced for a study of cytomegalovirus exposure and HLA in healthy donors. As concerns this clone: What it binds is not known.

Study conclusions and caveats: A later analysis linked a missense DCLRE1C variant to TCR beta V- and J-gene trimming.

V lost 2 bases, J lost 5 bases, and 16 bases lay in between. The germline gives CDR1 SGHVS, CDR2 FQNEAQ. The CDR3 is made up of 16 amino acids. The PCR used 60 Vbeta and 13 Jbeta primers. Sequencing used immunoSEQ multiplex PCR; TCRdb keeps in-frame clones, though not all of them. Of about 130,000 clones listed, about four fifths are singletons. The rearrangement links TRBV7-8 to TRBJ1-5; TRBD1 might be the D (5 bases). The sample taken for sequencing was PBMCs. This clonotype was obtained from a human donor in good health. CDR3 in amino acids: CASSLYGQGKDQPQHF. CDR3 bases: TGTGCCAGCAGCTTATACGGGCAGGGTAAGGATCAGCCCCAGCATTTT.